This paragraph covers one T cell receptor (beta chain) sequence. Its antigen is undetermined. Tagging with unique molecular identifiers was a feature of the TCR beta cDNA libraries. TCRdb passed the PCR reads through MiXCR, listing each CDR3 protein once. Here the sample spans approximately 460,000 distinct CDR3 sequences, roughly 46% being singletons. The data were obtained in a study of post-analysis software for immune sequencing data. Turning to the study itself: The patients showed relapsing-remitting, secondary progressive and progressive-relapsing multiple sclerosis courses.

Broader study findings: Relative to controls, patients with multiple sclerosis showed significantly lower normalized Chao1 diversity.

The sequence derives from a girl aged 10-17 years with multiple sclerosis. Sequencing input: blood.

This CDR3 is CASSESEQETQYF. The DNA for the CDR3 is TGCGCCAGCAGCGAGTCAGAACAAGAGACCCAGTACTTC. This chain links TRBV5-1 with TRBJ2-5; D ambiguous. The V end lost 4 bases, the J end lost 2 bases, and 9 bases lay between the germline ends. Germline lookup yields CDR1 SGHRS and CDR2 YFSETQ. This CDR3 is 13 amino acids long.